This entry describes one T cell receptor beta chain. This sample is part of a study of blood T cell repertoires in COVID-19. TCRdb's copy holds only in-frame clones and misses some; the assay was immunoSEQ multiplex PCR. The sample consists of some 96,000 clones, around 86% of them appearing once. The CDR3 extends over 13 amino acids. V lost 6 bases, J lost 1 base, and 1 base stayed unmatched. The germline V gene encodes CDR1 SGHVS and CDR2 FQNEAQ. The origin of this receptor is a man aged 45 to 65 with acute or convalescent COVID-19. The chain joins TRBV7-8 to TRBJ1-1; TRBD1 agrees at 8 bases. The material sequenced was peripheral blood. The CDR3 region has the DNA TGTGCCAGCAGGGGGACAGGGAACACTGAAGCTTTCTTT. Translating it yields CASRGTGNTEAFF.